This record concerns one T cell receptor (beta chain) sequence. Antigen unknown. These data belong to a study of cytomegalovirus exposure and HLA in healthy donors. At the level of the study: Out of fewer than 400 genotyped donors, approximately 84% belonged to the Caucasian-associated ancestry cluster. General study findings and limits: Upon later analysis, TCR association rates were observed to vary by HLA locus, being highest for DRB1 and lowest for HLA-C. Reports described diagnosis of cytomegalovirus status by the classifier as highly specific and sensitive.

PCR primers comprised 60 Vbeta and 13 Jbeta primers. The table came from immunoSEQ multiplex PCR; TCRdb's copy has only in-frame clones and leaves some out. The data show approximately 170,000 clones, roughly 71% seen once. The CDR3 is 15 amino acids. Unmatched junction bases numbered 6, after V lost 0 bases and J lost 8 bases. Looked up from germline, CDR1 is MGHRA and CDR2 is YSYEKL. V is TRBV4-1 and J is TRBJ1-2; TRBD1 aligns across 10 bases. This receptor was obtained from a girl aged 10-17 years in good health and CMV-seronegative. The sequenced sample consisted of PBMCs. The CDR3 reads CASSQEGQGPVGYTF. CDR3 DNA sequence: TGCGCCAGCAGCCAAGAGGGACAGGGGCCCGTCGGCTACACCTTC.